This TCR beta chain was obtained from a study of graft-versus-host responses after intestinal transplantation. In the study overall: The study gave all recipients anti-thymocyte globulin induction, then tacrolimus and steroids for approximately 3 years. General study results and limits: Some GvH clones were seen earlier in gut or blood, suggesting intestinal origin. Some patients had graft-donor T cell macrochimerism. In their allografts, the ratios of graft-versus-host to host-versus-graft T cell clones were high. Association was observed between peak circulating GvH clone levels and early post-transplant HvG declines.

Only in-frame clones appear in the TCRdb table, and some are missing; sequencing was by immunoSEQ multiplex PCR. The repertoire holds 88,000 or so clones, with under 90% as singletons. CDR1 and CDR2 (germline): MNHNS, SASEGT. V was cut by 4 bases and J by 4 bases, with 14 bases left in between. The CDR3 length is 14 residues. Of note for this clone: Its specificity is not known.

The J gene is TRBJ2-7, the V gene TRBV6-1; tentatively, D is TRBD1 (6 bases). Material: unstimulated CD4+ T cells sorted from spleen or lymph node cells, obtained before intestinal transplant. This sequence was found in a human donor who received an intestinal transplant. The DNA for the CDR3 is TGTGCCAGCAGTGCGAGAGGGGGTAGTTACGAGCAGTACTTC. This translates into CASSARGGSYEQYF.